The next 5 T cell receptor beta chains were all read from a single sample in a study of T cell responses to AZD1222 COVID-19 vaccine. The table came from immunoSEQ multiplex PCR; TCRdb's copy has only in-frame clones and leaves some out. Here the sample spans tens of thousands of clones, about 85% being singletons. The sample was peripheral blood, taken on day 0 of AZD1222 vaccination. The receptors were sampled from an adult in good health.

The chain combines TRBV15 with TRBJ2-2, with 7 bases lining up with TRBD1. The CDR3 contains 14 residues. V gave up 3 bases and J gave up 11 bases; unmatched junction bases: 9. Germline loops: CDR1 LNHNV, CDR2 YYDKDF (reference sequence). The CDR3 loop is CATSSGTEAKELFF. CDR3 sequence (DNA): TGTGCCACCAGCAGTGGGACAGAGGCTAAAGAGCTGTTTTTT.

The rearrangement joins TRBV9 to TRBJ2-5; the match to TRBD2 covers 8 bases. The germline CDR1 and CDR2 sequences are SGDLS and YYNGEE. Germline trimming cut 4 bases from V and 2 bases from J; bases unmatched to any gene: 7. This CDR3 has 15 amino acids. The CDR3 here is CASSPPRGGQETQYF. In nucleotides, the CDR3 is TGTGCCAGCAGCCCTCCTCGGGGGGGGCAAGAGACCCAGTACTTC.

Concerning this clone itself: One end of the junction is discordant with germline, which a read error may explain. V and J are TRBV24-1 and TRBJ2-7; 9 nucleotides line up with TRBD1. The CDR3 is 16 amino acids. From germline, CDR1 is KGHDR and CDR2 SFDVKD. In DNA, the CDR3 is TGTGCCACCAGTGGGGACCCGGGACAGGGCTCCCACGAGCAGTACTTC. Amino acids: CATSGDPGQGSHEQYF.

This clone was seen only once. J is TRBJ1-3 and V is TRBV7-2; the D is unclear. Trimming removed 5 bases from V and 0 bases from J, with 8 bases in between. The length of the CDR3 is 14 residues. Germline V lookup: CDR1 SGHTA, CDR2 FQGNSA. The CDR3 bases are TGTGCCAGCAGCCCACGGATCTCTGGAAACACCATATATTTT. Protein: CASSPRISGNTIYF.

This chain uses TRBV11-2 with TRBJ2-1; D gene ambiguous. CDR1 SGHAT and CDR2 FQNNGV come from the germline V gene. The CDR3 contains 12 residues. V lost 6 bases to trimming and J lost 9 bases, with 12 bases between them. CDR3 nucleotide sequence: TGTGCCAGCAGTCCGATTACCGGTGAGCAGTTCTTC. Translating gives CASSPITGEQFF.